One and the same sample provided the 21 T cell receptor beta chains below, sequenced in a study of response to subunit inactivated influenza vaccine. Using its own MiXCR run on the RT-PCR reads, TCRdb lists one record per CDR3 protein. The top ten clones hold 10% of a sample with around 790,000 distinct CDR3 sequences, around 20% of them seen once. The starting material was PBMCs from blood, obtained 4 to 6 days after vaccination. The receptors originated from a man aged 45 to 65 who received an inactivated influenza vaccine.

This clonotype has only a few counts. This chain uses TRBV28 with TRBJ2-1; TRBD1 might be the D (7 bases). The CDR3 consists of 14 residues. Deletions cut 2 bases from V and 8 bases from J, with 13 bases between. Looked up from germline, CDR1 is MDHEN and CDR2 is SYDVKM. CDR3 sequence: CASSLGRGAYEQFF. Written as DNA, the CDR3 is TGTGCCAGCAGTTTAGGCAGGGGGGCCTATGAGCAGTTCTTC.

This chain connects TRBV10-3 to TRBJ1-4, with D possibly TRBD1 on 5 matching bases. The CDR3 has 12 amino acids. Germline lookup yields CDR1 ENHRY and CDR2 SYGVKD. V dropped 10 bases and J dropped 4 bases, with 10 bases sitting between them. The CDR3 protein is CATRENNEKLFF. As DNA, the CDR3 is TGTGCCACCAGGGAGAATAATGAAAAACTGTTTTTT.

This clonotype was counted once. The rearrangement uses TRBV10-3 and TRBJ2-7, with TRBD2 identical over 14 bases. V was clipped by 6 bases and J by 2 bases; unmatched bases: 3. This CDR3 is built from 15 residues. Germline V gene data show CDR1 as ENHRY and CDR2 as SYGVKD. Here the CDR3 reads CAISPGLAGAYEQYF. CDR3 nucleotide sequence: TGTGCCATCAGCCCGGGACTAGCGGGAGCCTACGAGCAGTACTTC.

This clonotype was found many times. The V and J genes are TRBV10-3 and TRBJ1-4; D is possibly TRBD1 (6 bases). V was trimmed by 10 bases and J by 2 bases, leaving 17 bases between them. The CDR3 totals 15 residues. Germline CDR1 and CDR2: ENHRY and SYGVKD. In DNA, the CDR3 is TGTGCCAGCCGACGGGGGGGCGAGACTAATGAAAAACTGTTTTTT. This encodes CASRRGGETNEKLFF.

With regard to this clonotype: Relative to the germline gene, one junction end is altered; a read error may explain this. The rearrangement links TRBV4-2 to TRBJ2-3, with 7 bases fitting TRBD2. CDR3 size: 12 residues. Germline values: CDR1 LGHNA, CDR2 YNFKEQ. CDR3 bases: TGTGCCAGGAGCCGGGGGGCAGATACGCAGTATTTT. Translation: CARSRGADTQYF.

The chain carries TRBV7-2 and TRBJ2-7; 9 nucleotides line up with TRBD2. The CDR3 is made up of 16 amino acids. Germline CDR1 SGHTA, CDR2 FQGNSA. The V and J ends lost 2 bases and 6 bases, in that order; junction bases with no gene match: 11. CDR3 loop: CASSLISAGGWSEQYF. The CDR3 DNA reads TGTGCCAGCAGCTTAATAAGTGCGGGGGGGTGGAGCGAGCAGTACTTC.

This chain links TRBV9 with TRBJ2-1; TRBD1 aligns across 8 bases. The germline gives CDR1 SGDLS, CDR2 YYNGEE. V lost 3 bases, J lost 8 bases, and 16 bases stayed unmatched. The CDR3 covers 17 residues. CDR3 sequence: CASSGGPLVRGLYEQFF. The CDR3 nucleotides read TGTGCCAGCAGCGGTGGCCCCTTGGTCAGGGGGCTCTATGAGCAGTTCTTC.

The V call is TRBV6-6, the J call TRBJ2-1; D is unresolved. The V end lost 6 bases, the J end lost 8 bases, and 11 bases lay between the germline ends. In germline, CDR1 is MNHNY, CDR2 SVGAGI (reference sequence). There are 12 residues in the CDR3. The CDR3 DNA is TGTGCCAGCAGCACCCTTAGAGATGAGCAGTTCTTC. The encoded protein is CASSTLRDEQFF.

In its sample, this clonotype was seen a few times. The chain uses TRBV7-2 and TRBJ2-3; TRBD2 might be the D (5 bases). This CDR3 is 16 amino acids long. V dropped 2 bases and J dropped 2 bases, with 14 bases sitting between them. The germline gives CDR1 SGHTA, CDR2 FQGNSA. The CDR3 nucleotides read TGTGCCAGCAGCTTACTTCCTGGAGGCCACACAGATACGCAGTATTTT. Translating it yields CASSLLPGGHTDTQYF.

This clonotype was observed many times. This chain connects TRBV10-3 to TRBJ2-3, with TRBD2 identical over 8 bases. This CDR3 contains 15 residues. From germline, CDR1 is ENHRY and CDR2 SYGVKD. V was pared by 2 bases and J by 2 bases, with 3 bases of the junction left unmatched. The CDR3 sequence is CAISELAGPTDTQYF. CDR3 DNA sequence: TGTGCCATCAGTGAGCTAGCGGGCCCCACAGATACGCAGTATTTT.

A few counts support this clonotype. The chain joins TRBV4-3 to TRBJ2-1; TRBD2 matches at 7 bases. Germline V gene sequence: CDR1 LGHNA, CDR2 YSLEER. There are 14 residues in the CDR3. V dropped 4 bases and J dropped 6; count of bases not matched to a gene: 6. The CDR3 nucleotides are TGCGCCAGCAGCCTTACACTAGCGCCCAATGAGCAGTTCTTC. Amino acid sequence: CASSLTLAPNEQFF.

This clonotype has only a few counts. The V gene is TRBV5-1, the J gene TRBJ2-5; D perhaps matches TRBD1 (8 bases). V was trimmed by 4 bases and J by 4 bases, leaving 14 bases between them. Per the germline V gene, CDR1 is SGHRS and CDR2 is YFSETQ. The CDR3 is made up of 14 amino acids. CDR3 region: CASSGQGGGETQYF. Here the CDR3 DNA reads TGCGCCAGCAGCGGACAGGGCGGGGGAGAGACCCAGTACTTC.

The CDR3 region is CSARRTGYSNQPQHF. The CDR3 coding sequence is TGCAGTGCTAGAAGGACAGGCTATAGCAATCAGCCCCAGCATTTT. The genes are TRBV20-1 and TRBJ1-5; 7 bases map to TRBD1. The CDR3 totals 15 residues. Germline-derived CDR1 and CDR2 are DFQATT and SNEGSKA (reference sequence). V gave up 2 bases and J gave up 0 bases; unmatched junction bases: 4.

This clonotype was detected ten times or more. The chain is built from TRBV5-1 and TRBJ2-3, with a weak D call TRBD1 (5 bases). V was clipped by 0 bases and J by 8 bases, with 16 bases between them. Germline V gene lookup returns CDR1 SGHRS and CDR2 YFSETQ. The CDR3 runs to 15 residues. Here the CDR3 reads CASSLGGSMQGTQYF. CDR3 coding DNA: TGCGCCAGCAGCTTGGGCGGCAGCATGCAGGGTACGCAGTATTTT. Together with reference TRBV5-1 and TRBJ2-3, the CDR3 gives the full variable domain: KAGVTQTPRYLIKTRGQQVTLSCSPISGHRSVSWYQQTPGQGLQFLFEYFSETQRNKGNFPGRFSGRQFSNSRSEMNVSTLELGDSALYLCASSLGGSMQGTQYFGPGTRLTVL.

This clonotype was counted ten times or more. CDR3 DNA sequence: TGTGCCAGCAGTTTAAGAAGTTACGGGTACAATGAGCAGTTCTTC. Protein product: CASSLRSYGYNEQFF. The V call is TRBV12-3 or TRBV12-4, the J call TRBJ2-1; D remains ambiguous. The CDR3 runs 15 residues. Trimming removed 2 bases at V and 4 bases at J, with 12 bases between.

The chain is built from TRBV5-1 and TRBJ2-1, with D maybe TRBD2 (7 bases). Germline CDR1 is SGHRS and CDR2 is YFSETQ. The ends were cut back, 7 bases at V and 8 bases at J, with 19 bases in the middle. The CDR3 is made up of 14 amino acids. As DNA, the CDR3 is TGCGCCAGCGGTGGGGGCGGGAGTAACTATGAGCAGTTCTTC. It codes for CASGGGGSNYEQFF.

In DNA form, the CDR3 reads TGCAGTGCTAGAACGGCAGGCAGGTTCCCCCAGCATTTT. Protein sequence: CSARTAGRFPQHF. This rearrangement joins TRBV20-1 to TRBJ1-5; D remains unclear. The germline V and J ends were trimmed by 2 bases and 10 bases, with 15 bases remaining between them. The CDR3 length is 13 residues. Germline CDR1 reads DFQATT; CDR2 reads SNEGSKA (reference sequence).

Only a few counts were recorded for this clonotype. The chain uses TRBV29-1 and TRBJ1-2; no reliable D call. The CDR3 contains 12 residues. V was trimmed by 6 bases and J by 3 bases, leaving 11 bases between them. Per the germline V gene, CDR1 is SQVTM and CDR2 is ANQGSEA. The CDR3 here is CSVTDGDYGYTF. The CDR3 DNA follows: TGCAGCGTAACCGACGGTGACTATGGCTACACCTTC.

This clonotype was observed a few times. V is TRBV19 and J is TRBJ2-2, with unresolved D. This CDR3 has 15 residues. Trimming stripped 8 bases from V and 5 bases from J, with 18 bases between. Germline values: CDR1 LNHDA, CDR2 SQIVND (reference sequence). In DNA form, the CDR3 reads TGTGCCAGTTCCCAACCTACTGCTCCTACCGGGGAGCTGTTTTTT. Translating gives CASSQPTAPTGELFF.

The chain links TRBV7-9 to TRBJ2-1; D gene unclear. The CDR3 contains 13 residues. The V and J ends lost 2 bases and 7 bases respectively, with 9 bases between them. CDR1 is SEHNR and CDR2 is FQNEAQ in the germline V gene (reference sequence). CDR3 DNA: TGTGCCAGCAGCTTATCCAGTTGGAATGAGCAGTTCTTC. The encoded protein is CASSLSSWNEQFF.

This sequence joins TRBV2 and TRBJ2-3; 13 bases agree with TRBD2. CDR3 length: 17 residues. Germline loops: CDR1 SNHLY, CDR2 FYNNEI. Trimming took 6 bases from V and 0 from J; bases not matched to a gene: 6. CDR3 amino acids: CASRRLAGGASTDTQYF. As DNA, the CDR3 is TGTGCCAGCAGGAGACTAGCGGGAGGAGCTAGCACAGATACGCAGTATTTT.